This T cell receptor beta chain was identified in a study of technical replicates of blood from a handful of donors. The method was immunoSEQ multiplex PCR; TCRdb's version includes in-frame clones alone and lacks a portion of them. The data hold 70,000 to 95,000 clones, with 95% to 98% observed a single time. The sample comprised T cells isolated from PBMCs. The sequence came from a human donor in good health.

CDR3 nucleotide sequence: TGTGCCAGCAGCTCTCAGGGATCATATCAGCCCCAGCATTTT. Encoded protein: CASSSQGSYQPQHF. The chain uses TRBV5-4 and TRBJ1-5, with D possibly TRBD1 on 5 matching bases. Trimming stripped 3 bases from V and 5 bases from J, with 12 bases between. This CDR3 contains 14 residues. Germline CDR1 and CDR2: SGHNT and YYREEE (reference sequence).